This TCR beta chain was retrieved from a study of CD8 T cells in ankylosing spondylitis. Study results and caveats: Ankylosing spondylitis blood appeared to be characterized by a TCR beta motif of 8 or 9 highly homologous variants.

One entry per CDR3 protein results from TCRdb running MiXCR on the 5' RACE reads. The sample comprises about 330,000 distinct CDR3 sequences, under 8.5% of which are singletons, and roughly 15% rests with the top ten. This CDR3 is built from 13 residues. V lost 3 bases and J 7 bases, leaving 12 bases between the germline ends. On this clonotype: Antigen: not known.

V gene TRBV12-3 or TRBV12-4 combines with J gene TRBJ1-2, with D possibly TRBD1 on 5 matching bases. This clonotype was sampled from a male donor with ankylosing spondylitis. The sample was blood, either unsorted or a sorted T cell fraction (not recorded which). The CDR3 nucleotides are TGTGCCAGCAGTTTCGAAGGGGCGAGTGGCTACACCTTC. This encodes CASSFEGASGYTF.